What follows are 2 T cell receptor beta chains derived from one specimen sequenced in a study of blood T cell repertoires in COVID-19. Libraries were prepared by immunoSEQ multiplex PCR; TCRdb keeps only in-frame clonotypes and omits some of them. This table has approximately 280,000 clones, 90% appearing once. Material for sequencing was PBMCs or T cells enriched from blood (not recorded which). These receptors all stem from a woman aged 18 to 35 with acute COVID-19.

CDR3 nucleotide sequence: TGTGCCACCAGCGGTACCGGGACAGGGGGATTGTGGGGTGGCTACACCTTC. This sequence encodes CATSGTGTGGLWGGYTF. The chain is built from TRBV15 and TRBJ1-2; 11 nucleotides match TRBD1. V shed 5 bases and J 7 bases; nucleotides not matched to a gene: 15. From germline, CDR1 is LNHNV and CDR2 YYDKDF (reference sequence). The CDR3 totals 17 residues.

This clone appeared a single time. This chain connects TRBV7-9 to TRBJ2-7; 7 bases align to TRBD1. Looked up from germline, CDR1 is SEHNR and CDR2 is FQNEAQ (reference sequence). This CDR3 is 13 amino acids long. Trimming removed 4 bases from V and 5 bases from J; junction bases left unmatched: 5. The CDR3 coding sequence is TGTGCCAGCAGCTCCTTCGGACAGGACGAGCAGTACTTC. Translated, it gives CASSSFGQDEQYF.